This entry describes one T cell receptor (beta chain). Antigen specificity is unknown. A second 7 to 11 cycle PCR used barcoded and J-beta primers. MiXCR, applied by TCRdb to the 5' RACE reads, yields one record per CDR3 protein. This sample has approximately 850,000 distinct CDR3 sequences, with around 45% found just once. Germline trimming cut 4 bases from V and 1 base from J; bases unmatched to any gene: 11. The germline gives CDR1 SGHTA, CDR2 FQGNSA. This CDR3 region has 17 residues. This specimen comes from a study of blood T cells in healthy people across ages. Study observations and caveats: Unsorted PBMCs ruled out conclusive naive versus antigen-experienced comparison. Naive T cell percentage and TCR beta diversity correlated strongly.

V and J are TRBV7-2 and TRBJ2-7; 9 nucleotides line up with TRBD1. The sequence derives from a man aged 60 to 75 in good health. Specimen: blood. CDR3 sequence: CASSSPGQGTSSYEQYF. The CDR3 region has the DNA TGTGCCAGCAGCTCGCCGGGACAGGGTACTTCTTCCTACGAGCAGTACTTC.